This TCR beta chain was identified during a study of cytomegalovirus exposure and HLA in healthy donors. Overall study context: There were 75 million to 95 million unique TCRs (from HLA-typed donors) in an early data release.

Overall study findings and caveats: Judged likely to be a sequencing artifact was a cluster of highly shared sequence variants. Prediction of most subjects' HLA-A and HLA-B alleles by TCR beta sequences was reportedly accurate. Using the classifier, cytomegalovirus status was reportedly diagnosed with high specificity and sensitivity.

V was clipped by 8 bases and J by 0 bases, with 17 bases between them. The CDR3 totals 16 residues. Per the germline V gene, CDR1 is MNHEY and CDR2 is SMNVEV (reference sequence). Turning to this clone: The antigen is not known.

The PCR ran on 60 Vbeta and 13 Jbeta primers. Sequencing was performed with immunoSEQ multiplex PCR; in TCRdb, only in-frame clones are kept and a portion is missing. The sample yields around 130,000 clones, less than 75% seen once. This receptor was identified in a woman aged 40 to 50 in good health and CMV-seropositive. The V call is TRBV27, the J call TRBJ1-5, with no clear D. Sequencing used PBMCs. CDR3 DNA: TGTGCCAGCCGCACCTCCGGGGTGGTTAGCAATCAGCCCCAGCATTTT. Its protein is CASRTSGVVSNQPQHF.